This T cell receptor beta chain emerged from a study of cytomegalovirus exposure and HLA in healthy donors. The study's findings and limits: In all likelihood, a cluster of highly shared sequence variants was a sequencing artifact. Cytomegalovirus status was reportedly diagnosed by the classifier with high sensitivity and specificity.

The donors (healthy individuals) were bone marrow donors. Per germline, CDR1 SEHNR and CDR2 FQNEAQ (reference sequence). V gave up 8 bases and J gave up 0 bases, with 14 bases separating them. CDR3 size: 15 residues. 13 Jbeta primers and 60 Vbeta primers were used for the PCR. TCRdb's table, derived via immunoSEQ multiplex PCR, lists solely in-frame clones and lacks some. The sample includes tens of thousands of clones, more than 75% of them seen just once. This clone was counted only a few times. Antigen: not known. The TCR originated in a male donor in good health and CMV-seropositive. The sample was PBMCs. The chain joins TRBV7-9 to TRBJ2-1, with D hard to call. CDR3 coding DNA: TGTGCCAGCCCCCCGGGTGCCGGCTCCTACAATGAGCAGTTCTTC. The encoded protein is CASPPGAGSYNEQFF. Looking up the rest from reference TRBV7-9 and TRBJ2-1 gives the full variable domain: DTGVSQNPRHKITKRGQNVTFRCDPISEHNRLYWYRQTLGQGPEFLTYFQNEAQLEKSRLLSDRFSAERPKGSFSTLEIQRTEQGDSAMYLCASPPGAGSYNEQFFGPGTRLTVL.